This T cell receptor beta chain was recorded in a study of blood T cell repertoires in COVID-19. The repertoire was sequenced with immunoSEQ multiplex PCR; TCRdb's copy has only in-frame clones and lacks some. The sample consists of about 130,000 clones, 75% to 90% of them appearing once. This clone was found once. Germline CDR1 and CDR2: SGHTA and FQGNSA. V lost 5 bases and J lost 9; bases outside the gene matches: 15. This CDR3 comprises 17 residues. This receptor was obtained from a man aged 55 to 69 with COVID-19, enrolled during active disease. Sequencing was performed on peripheral blood. The J gene is TRBJ1-6, the V gene TRBV7-2; TRBD1 aligns across 8 bases. CDR3 amino acids: CASSTNTGGLRSSPLHF. The CDR3 DNA reads as TGTGCCAGCAGCACCAACACAGGGGGTCTCAGGAGTTCACCCCTCCACTTT.